This T cell receptor (beta chain) was sequenced for a study of neurological immune-mediated disorders. This CDR3 is 13 amino acids long. The V end was cut by 4 bases, the J end by 6 bases, with 13 bases between. CDR1 and CDR2 (germline): SGHRS, YFSETQ. 5'RACE with 10-nucleotide random UMIs generated the cDNA. From the 5' RACE reads, TCRdb called clonotypes with MiXCR, one entry per CDR3 protein. The sample has about 46,000 distinct CDR3 sequences; under 2% are singletons. The table lists this clonotype with many counts. The clonotype comes from a middle-aged woman with multiple sclerosis. The rearrangement joins TRBV5-1 to TRBJ1-1; D perhaps matches TRBD1 (6 bases). Sequenced: PBMCs. The CDR3 loop is CASSREGVPEAFF. CDR3 nucleotides: TGCGCCAGCAGCCGGGAGGGGGTCCCTGAAGCTTTCTTT.